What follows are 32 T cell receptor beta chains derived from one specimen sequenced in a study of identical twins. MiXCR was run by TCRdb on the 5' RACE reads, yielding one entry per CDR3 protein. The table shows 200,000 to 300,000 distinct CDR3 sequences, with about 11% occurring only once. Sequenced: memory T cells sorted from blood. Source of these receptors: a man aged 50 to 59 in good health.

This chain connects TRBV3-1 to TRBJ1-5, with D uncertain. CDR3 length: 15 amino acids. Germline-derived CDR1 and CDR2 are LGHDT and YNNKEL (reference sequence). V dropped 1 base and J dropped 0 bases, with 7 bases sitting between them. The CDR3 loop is CASSQGVNSNQPQHF. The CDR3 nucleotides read TGTGCCAGCAGCCAAGGGGTTAATAGCAATCAGCCCCAGCATTTT.

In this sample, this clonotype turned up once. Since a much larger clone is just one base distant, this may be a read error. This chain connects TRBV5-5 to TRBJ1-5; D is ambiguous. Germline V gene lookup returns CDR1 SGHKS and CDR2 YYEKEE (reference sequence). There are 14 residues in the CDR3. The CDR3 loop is CASSLVESNKPQHF. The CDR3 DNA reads TGTGCCAGCAGCTTGGTTGAAAGCAATAAGCCCCAGCATTTT.

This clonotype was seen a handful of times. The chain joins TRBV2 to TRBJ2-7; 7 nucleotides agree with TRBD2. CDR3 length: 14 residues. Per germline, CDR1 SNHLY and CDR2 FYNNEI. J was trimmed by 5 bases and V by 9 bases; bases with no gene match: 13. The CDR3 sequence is CASRAGRSRNEQYF. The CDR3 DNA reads TGTGCCAGTAGAGCGGGGCGGAGCAGGAACGAGCAGTACTTC. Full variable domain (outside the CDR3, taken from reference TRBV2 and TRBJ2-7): EPEVTQTPSHQVTQMGQEVILRCVPISNHLYFYWYRQILGQKVEFLVSFYNNEISEKSEIFDDQFSVERPDGSNFTLKIRSTKLEDSAMYFCASRAGRSRNEQYFGPGTRLTVT.

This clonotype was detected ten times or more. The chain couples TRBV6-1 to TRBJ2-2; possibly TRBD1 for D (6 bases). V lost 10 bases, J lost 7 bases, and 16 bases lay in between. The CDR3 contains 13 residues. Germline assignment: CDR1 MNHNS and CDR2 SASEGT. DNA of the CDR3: TGTGCCACCACAGGGCTCCCCGGCGGGGAGCTGTTTTTT. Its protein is CATTGLPGGELFF.

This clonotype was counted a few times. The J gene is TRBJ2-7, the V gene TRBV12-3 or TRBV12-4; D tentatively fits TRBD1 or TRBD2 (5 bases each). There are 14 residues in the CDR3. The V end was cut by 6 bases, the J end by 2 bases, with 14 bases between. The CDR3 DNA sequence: TGTGCCAGCAGATCGGGACGATTTCCCTACGAGCAGTACTTC. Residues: CASRSGRFPYEQYF.

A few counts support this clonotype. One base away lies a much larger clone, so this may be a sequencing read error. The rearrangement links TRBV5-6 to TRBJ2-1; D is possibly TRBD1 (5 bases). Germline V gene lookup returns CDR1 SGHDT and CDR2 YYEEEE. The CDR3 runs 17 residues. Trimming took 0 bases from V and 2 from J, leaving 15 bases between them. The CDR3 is CASSLEGFGATYNEQFF. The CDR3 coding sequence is TGTGCCAGCAGCTTGGAGGGTTTTGGGGCTACCTACAATGAGCAGTTCTTC.

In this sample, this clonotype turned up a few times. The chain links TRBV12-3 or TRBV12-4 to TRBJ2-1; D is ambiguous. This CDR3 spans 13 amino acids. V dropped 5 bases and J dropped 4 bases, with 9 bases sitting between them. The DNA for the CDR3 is TGTGCCAGCAGTCCCGAGACGTACAATGAGCAGTTCTTC. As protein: CASSPETYNEQFF.

CDR3 DNA: TGTGCCAGCAGCTTAGACAGGGGTGACTATGGCTACACCTTC. It encodes CASSLDRGDYGYTF. This chain connects TRBV7-9 to TRBJ1-2; 7 nucleotides match TRBD1. The V gene end was trimmed by 1 base and the J gene end by 3 bases; junction bases not matched to a gene: 2. Germline V gives CDR1 SEHNR, CDR2 FQNEAQ (reference sequence). CDR3 length: 14 amino acids. The whole variable domain, filled in from reference TRBV7-9 and TRBJ1-2, reads DTGVSQNPRHKITKRGQNVTFRCDPISEHNRLYWYRQTLGQGPEFLTYFQNEAQLEKSRLLSDRFSAERPKGSFSTLEIQRTEQGDSAMYLCASSLDRGDYGYTFGSGTRLTVV.

The CDR3: CASSLWAGVFTDTQYF. CDR3 coding DNA: TGCGCCAGCAGCTTGTGGGCGGGAGTATTCACAGATACGCAGTATTTT. This sequence joins TRBV5-1 and TRBJ2-3; 7 positions match TRBD2. This CDR3 contains 16 residues. From germline, CDR1 is SGHRS and CDR2 YFSETQ. V was clipped by 1 base and J by 2 bases; unmatched bases: 7.

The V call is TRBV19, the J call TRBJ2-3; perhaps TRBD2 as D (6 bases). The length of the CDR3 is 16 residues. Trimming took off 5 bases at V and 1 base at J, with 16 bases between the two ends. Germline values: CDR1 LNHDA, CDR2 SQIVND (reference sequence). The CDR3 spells CASSRPRASGTDTQYF. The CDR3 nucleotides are TGTGCCAGTAGTCGTCCTAGGGCTAGCGGCACAGATACGCAGTATTTT.

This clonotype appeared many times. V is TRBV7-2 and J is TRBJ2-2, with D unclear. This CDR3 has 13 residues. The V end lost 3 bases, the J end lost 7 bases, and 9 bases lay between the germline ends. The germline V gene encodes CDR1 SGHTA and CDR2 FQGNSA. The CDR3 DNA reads TGTGCCAGCAGCTTCGGACGCGGCGGGGAGCTGTTTTTT. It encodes CASSFGRGGELFF. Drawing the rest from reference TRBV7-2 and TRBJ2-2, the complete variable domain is GAGVSQSPSNKVTEKGKDVELRCDPISGHTALYWYRQSLGQGLEFLIYFQGNSAPDKSGLPSDRFSAERTGGSVSTLTIQRTQQEDSAVYLCASSFGRGGELFFGEGSRLTVL.

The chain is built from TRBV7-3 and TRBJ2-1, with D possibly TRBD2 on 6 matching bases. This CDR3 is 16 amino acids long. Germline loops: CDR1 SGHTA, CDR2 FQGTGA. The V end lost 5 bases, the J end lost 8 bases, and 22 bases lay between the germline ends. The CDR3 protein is CASSRGGVQPLDEQFF. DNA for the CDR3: TGTGCCAGCAGCCGTGGAGGGGTACAACCTTTGGATGAGCAGTTCTTC. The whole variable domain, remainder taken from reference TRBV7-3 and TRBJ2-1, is GAGVSQTPSNKVTEKGKYVELRCDPISGHTALYWYRQSLGQGPEFLIYFQGTGAADDSGLPNDRFFAVRPEGSVSTLKIQRTERGDSAVYLCASSRGGVQPLDEQFFGPGTRLTVL.

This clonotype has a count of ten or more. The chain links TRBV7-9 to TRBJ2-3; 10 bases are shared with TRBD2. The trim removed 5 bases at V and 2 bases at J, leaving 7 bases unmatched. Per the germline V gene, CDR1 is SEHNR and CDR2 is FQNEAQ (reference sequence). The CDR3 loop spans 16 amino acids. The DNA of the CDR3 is TGTGCCAGCAGCCTAATCAGCGGGGGGGACACAGATACGCAGTATTTT. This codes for CASSLISGGDTDTQYF.

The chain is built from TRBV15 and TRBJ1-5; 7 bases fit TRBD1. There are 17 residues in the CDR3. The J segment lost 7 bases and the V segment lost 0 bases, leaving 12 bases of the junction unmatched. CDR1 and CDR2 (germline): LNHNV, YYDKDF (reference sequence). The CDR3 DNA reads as TGTGCCACCAGCAGAGATCCCGGCAGGGGGATTGGACAGCCCCAGCATTTT. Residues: CATSRDPGRGIGQPQHF.

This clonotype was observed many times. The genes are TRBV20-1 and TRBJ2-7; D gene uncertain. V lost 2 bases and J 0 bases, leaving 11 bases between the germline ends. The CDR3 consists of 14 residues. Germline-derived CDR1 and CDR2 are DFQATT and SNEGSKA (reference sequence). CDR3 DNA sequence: TGCAGTGCTAGACAGGTTACGGACTCCTACGAGCAGTACTTC. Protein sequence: CSARQVTDSYEQYF.

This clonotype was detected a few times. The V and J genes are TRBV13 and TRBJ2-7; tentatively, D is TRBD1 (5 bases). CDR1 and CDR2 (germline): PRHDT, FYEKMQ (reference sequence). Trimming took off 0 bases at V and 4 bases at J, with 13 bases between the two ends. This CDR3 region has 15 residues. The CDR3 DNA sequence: TGTGCCAGCAGCTTAGGAGGCAGGGCAGGGTACGAGCAGTACTTC. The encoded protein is CASSLGGRAGYEQYF.

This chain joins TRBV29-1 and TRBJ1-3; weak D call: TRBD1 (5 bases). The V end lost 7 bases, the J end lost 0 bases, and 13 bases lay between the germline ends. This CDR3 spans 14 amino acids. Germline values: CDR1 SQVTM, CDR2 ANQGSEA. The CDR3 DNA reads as TGCAGCGACCTCGACAGATCCTCTGGAAACACCATATATTTT. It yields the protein CSDLDRSSGNTIYF.

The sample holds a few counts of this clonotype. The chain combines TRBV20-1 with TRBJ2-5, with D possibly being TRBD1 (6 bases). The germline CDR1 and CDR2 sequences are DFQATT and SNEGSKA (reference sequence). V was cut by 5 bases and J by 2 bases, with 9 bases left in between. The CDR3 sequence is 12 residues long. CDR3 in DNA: TGCAGTGCTGGACAGACACAAGAGACCCAGTACTTC. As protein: CSAGQTQETQYF.

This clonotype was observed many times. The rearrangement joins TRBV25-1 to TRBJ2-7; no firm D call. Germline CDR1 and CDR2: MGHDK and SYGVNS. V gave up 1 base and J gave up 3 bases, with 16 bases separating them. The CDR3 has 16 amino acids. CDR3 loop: CASSESWAGPNYEQYF. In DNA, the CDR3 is TGTGCCAGCAGTGAATCGTGGGCAGGACCAAACTACGAGCAGTACTTC.

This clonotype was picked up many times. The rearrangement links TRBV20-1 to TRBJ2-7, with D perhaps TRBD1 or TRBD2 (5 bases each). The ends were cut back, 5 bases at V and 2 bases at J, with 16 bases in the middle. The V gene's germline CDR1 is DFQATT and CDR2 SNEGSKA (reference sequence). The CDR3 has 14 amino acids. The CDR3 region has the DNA TGCAGTGCTTCCCATCCGGGACCCACCTACGAGCAGTACTTC. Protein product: CSASHPGPTYEQYF.

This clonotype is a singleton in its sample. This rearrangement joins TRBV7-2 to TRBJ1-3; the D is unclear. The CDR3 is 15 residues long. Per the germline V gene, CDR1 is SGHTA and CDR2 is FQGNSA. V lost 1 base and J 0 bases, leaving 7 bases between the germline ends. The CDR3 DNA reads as TGTGCCAGCAGCTTAGACATAACCTCTGGAAACACCATATATTTT. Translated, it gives CASSLDITSGNTIYF.

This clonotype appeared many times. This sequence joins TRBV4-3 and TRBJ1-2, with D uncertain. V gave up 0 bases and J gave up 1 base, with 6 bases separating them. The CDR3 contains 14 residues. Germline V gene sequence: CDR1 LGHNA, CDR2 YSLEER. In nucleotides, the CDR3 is TGCGCCAGCAGCCAAGATCCCGGTAACTATGGCTACACCTTC. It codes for CASSQDPGNYGYTF.

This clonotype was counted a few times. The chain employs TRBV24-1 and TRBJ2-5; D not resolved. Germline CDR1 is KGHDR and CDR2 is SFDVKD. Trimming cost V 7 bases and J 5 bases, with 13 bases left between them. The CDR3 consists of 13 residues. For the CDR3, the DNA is TGTGCCACCAGCTTCTGGCAGCAGGAGACCCAGTACTTC. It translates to CATSFWQQETQYF.

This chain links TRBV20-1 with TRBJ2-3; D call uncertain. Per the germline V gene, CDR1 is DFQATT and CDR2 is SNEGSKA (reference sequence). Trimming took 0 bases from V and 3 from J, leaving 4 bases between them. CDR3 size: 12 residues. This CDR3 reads CSAREMTDTQYF. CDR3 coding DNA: TGCAGTGCTAGAGAGATGACAGATACGCAGTATTTT.

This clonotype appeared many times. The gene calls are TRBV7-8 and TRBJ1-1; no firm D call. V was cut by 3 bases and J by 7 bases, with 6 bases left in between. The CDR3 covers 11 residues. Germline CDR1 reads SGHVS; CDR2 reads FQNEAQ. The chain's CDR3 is CASSFVGEAFF. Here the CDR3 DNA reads TGTGCCAGCAGCTTCGTTGGTGAAGCTTTCTTT.

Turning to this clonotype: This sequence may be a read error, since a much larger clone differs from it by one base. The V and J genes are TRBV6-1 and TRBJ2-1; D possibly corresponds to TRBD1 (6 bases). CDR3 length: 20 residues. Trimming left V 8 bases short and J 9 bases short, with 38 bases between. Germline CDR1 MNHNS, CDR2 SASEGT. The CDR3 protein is CASCGLLQGSARSGMIEQFF. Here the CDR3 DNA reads TGTGCCAGCTGTGGTTTATTACAGGGATCGGCGCGTAGTGGCATGATTGAGCAGTTCTTC.

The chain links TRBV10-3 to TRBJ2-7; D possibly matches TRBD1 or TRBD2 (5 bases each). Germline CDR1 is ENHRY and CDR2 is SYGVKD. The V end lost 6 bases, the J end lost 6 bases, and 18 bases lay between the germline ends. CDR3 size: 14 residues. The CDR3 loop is CAISAGTLSAEQYF. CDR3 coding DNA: TGTGCCATCAGCGCCGGGACCCTGTCCGCCGAGCAGTACTTC.

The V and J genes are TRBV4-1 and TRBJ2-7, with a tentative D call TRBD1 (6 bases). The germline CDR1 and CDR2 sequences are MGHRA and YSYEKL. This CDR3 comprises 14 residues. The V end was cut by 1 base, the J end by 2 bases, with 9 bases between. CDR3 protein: CASSQGQAAYEQYF. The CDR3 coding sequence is TGCGCCAGCAGCCAAGGACAGGCCGCCTACGAGCAGTACTTC.

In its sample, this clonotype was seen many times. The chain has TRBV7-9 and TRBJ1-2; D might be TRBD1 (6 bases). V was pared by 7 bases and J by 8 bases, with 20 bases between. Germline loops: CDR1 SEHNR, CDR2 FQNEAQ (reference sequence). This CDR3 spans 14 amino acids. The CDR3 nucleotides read TGTGCCAGCAAGGCTAACAGGGAAGCGCAAGGCTACACCTTC. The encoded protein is CASKANREAQGYTF.

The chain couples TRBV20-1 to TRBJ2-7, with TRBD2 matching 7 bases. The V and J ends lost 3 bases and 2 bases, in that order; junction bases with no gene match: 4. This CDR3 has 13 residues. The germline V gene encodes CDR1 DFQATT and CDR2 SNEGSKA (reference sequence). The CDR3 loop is CSARAGLPYEQYF. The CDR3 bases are TGCAGTGCTAGGGCGGGACTACCCTACGAGCAGTACTTC.

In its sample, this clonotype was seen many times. CDR3 amino acids: CASSFKLGTVQYF. The CDR3, as DNA: TGTGCCAGCAGTTTTAAACTTGGGACTGTACAGTACTTC. The rearrangement uses TRBV28 and TRBJ2-7; perhaps TRBD2 as D (6 bases). Germline values: CDR1 MDHEN, CDR2 SYDVKM. Trimming stripped 3 bases from V and 10 bases from J, with 16 bases between. The CDR3 consists of 13 residues.

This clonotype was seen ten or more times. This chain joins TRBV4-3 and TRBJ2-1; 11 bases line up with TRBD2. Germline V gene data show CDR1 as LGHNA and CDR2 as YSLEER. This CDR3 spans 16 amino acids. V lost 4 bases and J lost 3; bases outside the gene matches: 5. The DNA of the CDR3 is TGCGCCAGCAGCCTTATACTAGCGGGGGACTACAATGAGCAGTTCTTC. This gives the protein CASSLILAGDYNEQFF.